Presented here are 7 T cell receptor beta chains from one specimen sequenced in a study of blood T cell repertoires in COVID-19. TCRdb keeps only in-frame clones here, not all; method: immunoSEQ multiplex PCR. The sample includes roughly 230,000 clones, around 87% of them seen just once. The sequencing input was peripheral blood. The receptor source for this set is a woman in her sixties or seventies with COVID-19, enrolled during active disease.

The chain carries TRBV3-1 (or the pseudogene TRBV3-2) and TRBJ1-3, with D perhaps TRBD1 (6 bases). Germline V gene data show CDR1 as LGHDT and CDR2 as YNNKEL (reference sequence). V was clipped by 1 base and J by 2 bases, with 9 bases between them. The CDR3 loop spans 15 amino acids. This CDR3 reads CASSQGNRAGNTIYF. In DNA form, the CDR3 reads TGTGCCAGCAGCCAAGGTAACAGGGCTGGAAACACCATATATTTT.

The chain has TRBV19 and TRBJ1-1; D is possibly TRBD1 (6 bases). The CDR3 length is 15 residues. Per the germline V gene, CDR1 is LNHDA and CDR2 is SQIVND (reference sequence). The V and J ends lost 1 base and 2 bases respectively, with 11 bases between them. CDR3 nucleotide sequence: TGTGCCAGTAGTATAGTCCCGGACAGTAACACTGAAGCTTTCTTT. It specifies CASSIVPDSNTEAFF.

The chain couples TRBV4-2 to TRBJ2-1; D unresolved. V was trimmed by 0 bases and J by 5 bases, leaving 8 bases between them. The CDR3 consists of 14 residues. Germline CDR1 is LGHNA and CDR2 is YNFKEQ. The CDR3 is CASSQENTNNEQFF. The CDR3 coding sequence is TGTGCCAGCAGCCAAGAGAACACCAACAATGAGCAGTTCTTC.

The chain employs TRBV5-4 and TRBJ2-7, with TRBD1 matching 12 bases. This CDR3 is built from 14 residues. CDR1 and CDR2 (germline): SGHNT, YYREEE (reference sequence). V lost 6 bases and J lost 7; bases outside the gene matches: 8. The CDR3, as DNA: TGTGCCAGCACCTCGGGACAGGGGGCGGGGGAGCAGTACTTC. This encodes CASTSGQGAGEQYF.

The J gene is TRBJ2-5, the V gene TRBV9, with TRBD2 identical over 12 bases. J was trimmed by 5 bases and V by 0 bases; bases with no gene match: 5. Germline V CDR1 and CDR2: SGDLS, YYNGEE. This CDR3 has 16 residues. CDR3 in DNA: TGTGCCAGCAGCGTAGTCCCCGGGACTAGCGGGGAGACCCAGTACTTC. This codes for CASSVVPGTSGETQYF.

The chain couples TRBV25-1 to TRBJ1-6; D is ambiguous. The CDR3 is made up of 12 amino acids. CDR1 is MGHDK and CDR2 is SYGVNS in the germline V gene. Trimming removed 1 base from V and 18 bases from J, with 13 bases in between. The CDR3 region has the DNA TGTGCCAGCAGTGAATCGGCAGGCGCTTCCCACTTT. The encoded protein is CASSESAGASHF. The whole variable domain, remainder taken from reference TRBV25-1 and TRBJ1-6, is EADIYQTPRYLVIGTGKKITLECSQTMGHDKMYWYQQDPGMELHLIHYSYGVNSTEKGDLSSESTVSRIRTEHFPLTLESARPSHTSQYLCASSESAGASHFGNGTRLTVT.

The chain links TRBV5-5 to TRBJ1-2, with no clear D. The germline CDR1 and CDR2 sequences are SGHKS and YYEKEE (reference sequence). The CDR3 is 14 amino acids. The V gene lost 0 bases and the J gene lost 7 bases, with 13 bases spanning the gap. The CDR3, as DNA: TGTGCCAGCAGCTTGGTAGGAGGTCGCAGTGGCTACACCTTC. Its translation is CASSLVGGRSGYTF.